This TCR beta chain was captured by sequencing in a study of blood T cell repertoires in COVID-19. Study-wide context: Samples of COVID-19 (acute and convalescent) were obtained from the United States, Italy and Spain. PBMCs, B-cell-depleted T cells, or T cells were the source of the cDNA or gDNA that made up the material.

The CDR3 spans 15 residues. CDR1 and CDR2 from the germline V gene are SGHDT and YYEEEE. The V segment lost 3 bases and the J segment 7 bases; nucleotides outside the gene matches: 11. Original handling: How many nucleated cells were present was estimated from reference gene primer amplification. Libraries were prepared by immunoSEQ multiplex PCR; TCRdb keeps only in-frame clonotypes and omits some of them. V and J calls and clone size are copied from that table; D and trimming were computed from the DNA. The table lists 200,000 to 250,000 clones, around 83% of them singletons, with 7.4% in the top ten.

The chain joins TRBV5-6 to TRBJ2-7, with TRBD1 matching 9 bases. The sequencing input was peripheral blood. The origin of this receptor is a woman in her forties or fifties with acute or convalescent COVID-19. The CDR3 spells CASSSPGQGLWEQYF. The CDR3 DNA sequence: TGTGCCAGCAGCTCTCCGGGACAGGGTCTATGGGAGCAGTACTTC.